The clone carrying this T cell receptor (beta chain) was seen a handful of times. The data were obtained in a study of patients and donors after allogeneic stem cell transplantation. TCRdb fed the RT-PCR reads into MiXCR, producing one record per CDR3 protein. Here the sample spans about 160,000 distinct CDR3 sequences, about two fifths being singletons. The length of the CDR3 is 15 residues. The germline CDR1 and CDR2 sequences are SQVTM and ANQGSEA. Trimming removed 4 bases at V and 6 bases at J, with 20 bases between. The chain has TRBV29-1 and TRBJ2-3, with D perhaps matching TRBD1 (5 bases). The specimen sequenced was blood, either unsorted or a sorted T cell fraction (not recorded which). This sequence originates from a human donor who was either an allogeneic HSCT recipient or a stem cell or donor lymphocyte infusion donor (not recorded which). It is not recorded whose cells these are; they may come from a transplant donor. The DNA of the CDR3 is TGCAGCGTTGTGGACCAGGGTTTCCCTAGGGATACGCAGTATTTT. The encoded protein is CSVVDQGFPRDTQYF.